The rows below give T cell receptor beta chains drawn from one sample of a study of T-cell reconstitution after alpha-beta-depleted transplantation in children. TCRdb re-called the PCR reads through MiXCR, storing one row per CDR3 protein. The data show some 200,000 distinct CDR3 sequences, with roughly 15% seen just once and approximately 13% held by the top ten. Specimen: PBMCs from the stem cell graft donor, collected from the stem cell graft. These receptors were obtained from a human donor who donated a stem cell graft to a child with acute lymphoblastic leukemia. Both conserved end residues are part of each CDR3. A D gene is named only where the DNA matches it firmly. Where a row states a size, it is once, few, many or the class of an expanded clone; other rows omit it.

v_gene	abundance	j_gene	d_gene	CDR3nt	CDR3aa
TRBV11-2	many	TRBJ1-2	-	TGTGCCAGCAGCTTAGGGGCCCTAAGGGGCTACACCTTC	CASSLGALRGYTF
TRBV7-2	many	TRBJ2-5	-	TGTGCCAGCAGCGTGTCTGGAGGGCATCAAGGGACCCAGTACTTC	CASSVSGGHQGTQYF
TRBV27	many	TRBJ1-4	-	TGTGCCAGCAGTAGACAGACGGGGGGGAATGAAAAACTGTTTTTT	CASSRQTGGNEKLFF
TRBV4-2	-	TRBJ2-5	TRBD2	TGTGCCAGCAGCCACCCTAGCGGGCTGGCCCAAGAGACCCAGTACTTC	CASSHPSGLAQETQYF
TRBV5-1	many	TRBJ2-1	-	TGCGCCAGCAGCCCTGGACTACTAGTCTCCTACAATGAGCAGTTCTTC	CASSPGLLVSYNEQFF
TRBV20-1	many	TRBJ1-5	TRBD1	TGCAGTGCCAGCGACAGGGCCGGTGGACCCCAGCATTTT	CSASDRAGGPQHF
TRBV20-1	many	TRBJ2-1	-	TGCAGTGCTAGTGTGAGAGGGGTCTACAATGAGCAGTTCTTC	CSASVRGVYNEQFF
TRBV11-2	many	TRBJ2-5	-	TGTGCCAGCAGCCCTGCAGGGTTACAGGAGACCCAGTACTTC	CASSPAGLQETQYF
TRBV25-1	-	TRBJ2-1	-	TGTGCCAGCAGCGCATCAAACAATGAGCAGTTCTTC	CASSASNNEQFF
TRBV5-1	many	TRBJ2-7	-	TGCGCCAGCAGCTTGCAGGTTCACTACGAGCAGTACTTC	CASSLQVHYEQYF
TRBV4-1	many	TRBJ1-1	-	TGCGCCAGCAGCCAAGACCCCGGGCGCGAAGGGGGCACTGAAGCTTTCTTT	CASSQDPGREGGTEAFF
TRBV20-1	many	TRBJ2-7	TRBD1	TGCAGTGGAACAGGACAGGGCGGATTCGAGCAGTACTTC	CSGTGQGGFEQYF
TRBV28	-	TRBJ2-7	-	TGTGCCAGAAGTTCTGGGGTGATGAATGGATTGGTTTCCTACGAGCAGTACTTC	CARSSGVMNGLVSYEQYF
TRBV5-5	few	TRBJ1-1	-	TGTGCCAGCAGCTTGCTTCTGAACACTGAAGCTTTCTTT	CASSLLLNTEAFF
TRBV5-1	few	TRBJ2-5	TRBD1	TGCGCCAGCAGATTTGGACAGGGTCAACAAGAGACCCAGTACTTC	CASRFGQGQQETQYF